The text below deals with one TCR beta chain. This CDR3 contains 13 residues. V was cut by 0 bases and J by 6 bases, with 8 bases left in between. CDR1 SGHTA and CDR2 FQGTGA come from the germline V gene. The data were taken from a study of identical twins. Template switching supplied a universal primer site; unique molecular identifiers were carried on the cDNA. In TCRdb, the 5' RACE reads were re-called with MiXCR into one record per CDR3 protein. The sample comprises some 790,000 distinct CDR3 sequences, 15% to 20% of which are singletons, and 10% to 15% rests with the top ten. These same records also appear under a second study, on T cells expressing NK-cell markers.

This TCR was recovered from a woman between 18 and 29 years old in good health. Sequenced: PBMCs. This sequence joins TRBV7-3 and TRBJ1-2; the D gene is possibly TRBD1 (6 bases). Here the CDR3 DNA reads TGTGCCAGCAGCTTAACCCCAGGGGATGGCTACACCTTC. Its translation is CASSLTPGDGYTF.